The rows below give T cell receptor beta chains drawn from one sample of a study of shared clonotypes between healthy human individuals. The protocol was immunoSEQ multiplex PCR, while the TCRdb copy is restricted to in-frame clones and leaves out a portion. The repertoire consists of about 2,500,000 clones, with 85% to 95% occurring once and the leading ten covering roughly 0.13%. Material for sequencing was naive CD4+ T cells sorted from blood. Source of these receptors: a man aged 18 to 30 in good health. Both conserved end residues are part of each CDR3. Each record gives: J gene, clone size, V gene, D gene, CDR3 DNA, CDR3 protein. The D gene is left open where the match is weak. The listing skips clone size in some rows; elsewhere it reads once, few, many or a size class.

j_call: TRBJ2-7
clone_size: once
v_call: TRBV7-2
d_call: TRBD2
cdr3_nt: TGTGCCAGCAGCTTCCCGGGACTAGCGGGGGGGCAGTACGAGCAGTACTTC
cdr3_aa: CASSFPGLAGGQYEQYF

j_call: TRBJ1-3
clone_size: -
v_call: TRBV6-5
d_call: -
cdr3_nt: TGTGCCAGCAGTATCAGGGGTGGCTCTGGAAACACCATATATTTT
cdr3_aa: CASSIRGGSGNTIYF

j_call: TRBJ2-1
clone_size: -
v_call: TRBV7-6
d_call: -
cdr3_nt: TGTGCCAGCAGCTTAACCGGCCCAAGCCCCTACAATGAGCAGTTCTTC
cdr3_aa: CASSLTGPSPYNEQFF

j_call: TRBJ2-1
clone_size: -
v_call: TRBV6-5
d_call: -
cdr3_nt: TGTGCCAGCAGTTCCCCCTCAGCCTGGAATGAGCAGTTCTTC
cdr3_aa: CASSSPSAWNEQFF

j_call: TRBJ2-6
clone_size: -
v_call: TRBV10-2
d_call: -
cdr3_nt: TGCGCCAGCAGGGGGACTCAGAGCTCTGGGGCCAACGTCCTGACTTTC
cdr3_aa: CASRGTQSSGANVLTF

j_call: TRBJ2-1
clone_size: -
v_call: TRBV2
d_call: TRBD2
cdr3_nt: TGTGCCAGCAGGGGAATAGCGGGAGGGATATACAATGAGCAGTTCTTC
cdr3_aa: CASRGIAGGIYNEQFF

j_call: TRBJ2-1
clone_size: once
v_call: TRBV7-8
d_call: -
cdr3_nt: TGTGCCAGCAGCTCCCCGAGCACCTCCTCCTACAATGAGCAGTTCTTC
cdr3_aa: CASSSPSTSSYNEQFF

j_call: TRBJ1-1
clone_size: -
v_call: TRBV28
d_call: TRBD1
cdr3_nt: TGTGCCAGCAGTCCGCGGGGACAGGGAGCCGTTGAAGCTTTCTTT
cdr3_aa: CASSPRGQGAVEAFF

j_call: TRBJ1-4
clone_size: -
v_call: TRBV11-2
d_call: -
cdr3_nt: TGTGCCAGCAGCGGCCCCTACAGGACTGCTAATGAAAAACTGTTTTTT
cdr3_aa: CASSGPYRTANEKLFF

j_call: TRBJ1-6
clone_size: -
v_call: TRBV7-9
d_call: -
cdr3_nt: TGTGCCAGCAGCCCCGGACCGTCCGGCAATTCACCCCTCCACTTT
cdr3_aa: CASSPGPSGNSPLHF

j_call: TRBJ1-2
clone_size: -
v_call: TRBV30
d_call: -
cdr3_nt: TGTGCCTGGAGTGTACGTAACAGCCCAGCTAACTATGGCTACACCTTC
cdr3_aa: CAWSVRNSPANYGYTF

j_call: TRBJ1-1
clone_size: -
v_call: TRBV9
d_call: -
cdr3_nt: TGTGCCAGCAGCGCACACTTACAGGGAATCACTGAAGCTTTCTTT
cdr3_aa: CASSAHLQGITEAFF

j_call: TRBJ1-1
clone_size: -
v_call: TRBV29-1
d_call: -
cdr3_nt: TGCAGCGTTACTGGCATCATGAGGAACACTGAAGCTTTCTTT
cdr3_aa: CSVTGIMRNTEAFF

j_call: TRBJ1-2
clone_size: -
v_call: TRBV19
d_call: -
cdr3_nt: TGTGCCAGTAGTAACCTCGGGGCTAACTATGGCTACACCTTC
cdr3_aa: CASSNLGANYGYTF

j_call: TRBJ2-1
clone_size: once
v_call: TRBV6-5
d_call: TRBD2
cdr3_nt: TGTGCCAGCAGTTCCCGCCTAGCGGAGTCCTACAATGAGCAGTTCTTC
cdr3_aa: CASSSRLAESYNEQFF

j_call: TRBJ2-5
clone_size: -
v_call: TRBV5-4
d_call: TRBD1
cdr3_nt: TGTGCCAGCAGCTTTTCTGAGACAGGGGCTACGGCCCAGTACTTC
cdr3_aa: CASSFSETGATAQYF

j_call: TRBJ2-2
clone_size: once
v_call: TRBV6-6
d_call: -
cdr3_nt: TGTGCCAGCAGTTACTCTGGCACCGGGGAGCTGTTTTTT
cdr3_aa: CASSYSGTGELFF

j_call: TRBJ2-5
clone_size: -
v_call: TRBV9
d_call: TRBD2
cdr3_nt: TGTGCCAGCAGCGTAGCCGGGGGGGCCAGCGGGACCCAGTACTTC
cdr3_aa: CASSVAGGASGTQYF

j_call: TRBJ2-3
clone_size: -
v_call: TRBV19
d_call: TRBD1
cdr3_nt: TGTGCCAGTAACCCCGGGACAGGGGGATGGCAGTATTTT
cdr3_aa: CASNPGTGGWQYF

j_call: TRBJ2-3
clone_size: -
v_call: TRBV9
d_call: -
cdr3_nt: TGTGCCAGCAGCGTCGGCAGGGGAGATACGCAGTATTTT
cdr3_aa: CASSVGRGDTQYF

j_call: TRBJ2-7
clone_size: -
v_call: TRBV7-9
d_call: TRBD2
cdr3_nt: TGTGCCAGCAGCTTAGTAGGTAGCGGGGGCGAGCAGTACTTC
cdr3_aa: CASSLVGSGGEQYF

j_call: TRBJ2-5
clone_size: -
v_call: TRBV10-2
d_call: -
cdr3_nt: TGCGCCAGCAGTGGGGGCCCACAAGAGACCCAGTACTTC
cdr3_aa: CASSGGPQETQYF

j_call: TRBJ2-5
clone_size: -
v_call: TRBV7-2
d_call: -
cdr3_nt: TGTGCCGGGGGGAGAAGGACACCCTCTGGGGAGACCCAGTACTTC
cdr3_aa: CAGGRRTPSGETQYF

j_call: TRBJ1-5
clone_size: -
v_call: TRBV19
d_call: -
cdr3_nt: TGTGCCAGTAGGCCTTGGGGGGGGCGAACATGGAATCCCTATAGCAATCAGCCCCAGCATTTT
cdr3_aa: CASRPWGGRTWNPYSNQPQHF

j_call: TRBJ1-2
clone_size: few
v_call: TRBV6-1
d_call: TRBD1
cdr3_nt: TGTGCCAGCAGTGCAGGGGGCTATGGCTACACCTTC
cdr3_aa: CASSAGGYGYTF

j_call: TRBJ2-7
clone_size: -
v_call: TRBV6-6
d_call: TRBD2
cdr3_nt: TGTGCCAGCCGAAGTGGGGGGGCCTACGAGCAGTACTTC
cdr3_aa: CASRSGGAYEQYF

j_call: TRBJ2-5
clone_size: -
v_call: TRBV5-1
d_call: -
cdr3_nt: TGCGCCAGCAGCTCGGCGGGGTACCAAGAGACCCAGTACTTC
cdr3_aa: CASSSAGYQETQYF

j_call: TRBJ2-1
clone_size: -
v_call: TRBV5-1
d_call: -
cdr3_nt: TGCGCCAGCAGCCCCGGGCCCCCGGGACACTCGAGCAATGAGCAGTTCTTC
cdr3_aa: CASSPGPPGHSSNEQFF

j_call: TRBJ2-2
clone_size: -
v_call: TRBV6-5
d_call: -
cdr3_nt: TGTGCCAGCAGCCGGAGGAGTGGAACCGGGGAGCTGTTTTTT
cdr3_aa: CASSRRSGTGELFF

j_call: TRBJ2-1
clone_size: -
v_call: TRBV9
d_call: -
cdr3_nt: TGTGCCAGCAGCGCCAGGGACTTTTCCTACAATGAGCAGTTCTTC
cdr3_aa: CASSARDFSYNEQFF